Below are 14 T cell receptor beta chains sequenced from a single sample in a study of CXCR3-negative and CXCR3-positive naive CD8 T cells. General study points: CXCR3-expressing naive cells carried TRB CDR3s more hydrophobic than those of CXCR3-negative naive cells.

Preparation of TRB cDNA libraries relied on 5' RACE carrying UMI labels. One entry per CDR3 protein, without DNA, is what TCRdb gives after re-calling the 5' RACE reads. The sample has around 150,000 distinct CDR3 sequences. Their recognized antigens are unknown. The sequenced material came from naive CXCR3+ CD8+ T cells from blood. The sample's subset: CD45RO-CCR7+CD27+CD95- naive CD8+ T cells expressing CXCR3 (TNR3+). All receptors derive from a human donor in good health. Some clones in this sample may be carry-over from other donors' samples.

This rearrangement joins TRBV29-1 to TRBJ2-1; with no DNA, the TCRdb D assignment of TRBD2 cannot be verified. Per germline, CDR1 SQVTM and CDR2 ANQGSEA. The CDR3 is made up of 17 amino acids. CDR3 region: CSVGLAGSPRWDNEQFF.

The chain employs TRBV20-1 and TRBJ2-7; TCRdb's assignment of TRBD1 cannot be checked, as there is no DNA. The germline V gene encodes CDR1 DFQATT and CDR2 SNEGSKA (reference sequence). The CDR3 has 13 amino acids. The CDR3 sequence is CSATKTGSYEQYF.

The V and J genes are TRBV28 and TRBJ2-1. The CDR3 length is 17 residues. Germline V gene data show CDR1 as MDHEN and CDR2 as SYDVKM. The CDR3 spells CASTVMVDVGKYNEQFF.

The gene calls are TRBV29-1 and TRBJ2-2. Germline assignment: CDR1 SQVTM and CDR2 ANQGSEA. This CDR3 comprises 15 residues. The CDR3 loop reads CSVEDGRRNTGELFF.

CDR3 protein: CASSQEWTGANEAFF. This sequence joins TRBV4-1 and TRBJ1-1; TCRdb reports TRBD1, a call that lacks DNA to check it against. Germline V lookup: CDR1 MGHRA, CDR2 YSYEKL. The CDR3 covers 15 residues.

V usage is TRBV5-1 and J usage is TRBJ2-7; TCRdb's D call, TRBD1, is unchecked because there is no DNA. The CDR3 length is 15 residues. The germline gives CDR1 SGHRS, CDR2 YFSETQ. CDR3 region: CASSYRDSPSYEQYF.

The V call is TRBV28, the J call TRBJ2-2. Germline CDR1 reads MDHEN; CDR2 reads SYDVKM. The CDR3 runs 15 residues. CDR3 loop: CASSFTPENTGELFF.

This chain joins TRBV12-3 or TRBV12-4 and TRBJ2-7. This CDR3 spans 13 amino acids. CDR3 region: CASSLNSIHEQYF.

The chain uses TRBV5-5 and TRBJ2-2; TCRdb reports TRBD1, a call that lacks DNA to check it against. CDR3 length equals 17 residues. In germline, CDR1 is SGHKS, CDR2 YYEKEE (reference sequence). The CDR3 spells CASSYLLQGTNTGELFF.

CDR3 loop: CASSFAWGGASTDTQYF. The genes are TRBV12-3 or TRBV12-4 and TRBJ2-3; with no DNA, the TCRdb D assignment of TRBD2 cannot be verified. The CDR3 is 17 residues long.

The chain joins TRBV20-1 to TRBJ2-7; checking the TCRdb D call of TRBD1 is not possible without DNA. This CDR3 is built from 15 residues. CDR1 and CDR2 from the germline V gene are DFQATT and SNEGSKA (reference sequence). CDR3 protein: CSARDLQGTPYEQYF.

The CDR3 spells CASSLDRERYNEQFF. The chain has TRBV6-1 and TRBJ2-1; TCRdb calls TRBD1, which cannot be checked without DNA. Per germline, CDR1 MNHNS and CDR2 SASEGT. CDR3 length equals 15 residues.

The chain recombines TRBV25-1 with TRBJ2-5; the D call from TCRdb, TRBD2, cannot be confirmed without DNA. The CDR3 loop spans 12 amino acids. Germline CDR1 is MGHDK and CDR2 is SYGVNS. The CDR3 region is CASSGRLETQYF.

The chain couples TRBV11-2 to TRBJ2-7; TCRdb calls TRBD1, which cannot be checked without DNA. Germline assignment: CDR1 SGHAT and CDR2 FQNNGV. The CDR3 has 14 amino acids. The CDR3 is CASSLFLGVYEQYF.